This is a list of T cell receptor beta chains from one sample in a study of cytomegalovirus exposure and HLA in healthy donors. Assay used: immunoSEQ multiplex PCR; TCRdb lists only in-frame clones, some missing. This sample contains 200,000 or so clones. Sequenced sample: PBMCs. These receptors all come from a girl under 10 years old in good health and CMV-seropositive. Both conserved end residues are part of each CDR3. The order of the fields is CDR3 protein, CDR3 DNA, J gene, V gene, D gene. The D gene is left open where the match is weak.

CDR3aa: CASSPPWEEIAQYF
CDR3nt: TGTGCCAGCTCACCACCTTGGGAGGAGATAGCGCAGTATTTT
j_gene: TRBJ2-3
v_gene: TRBV18
d_gene: .

CDR3aa: CASSPGWEGGYTF
CDR3nt: TGCGCCAGCAGCCCAGGCTGGGAGGGCGGCTACACCTTC
j_gene: TRBJ1-2
v_gene: TRBV5-1
d_gene: .

CDR3aa: CASRVSTEAFF
CDR3nt: TGTGCCAGTCGTGTCTCCACTGAAGCTTTCTTT
j_gene: TRBJ1-1
v_gene: TRBV28
d_gene: .

CDR3aa: CAWDRGRDTEAFF
CDR3nt: TGTGCCTGGGACAGGGGGAGGGACACTGAAGCTTTCTTT
j_gene: TRBJ1-1
v_gene: TRBV30
d_gene: TRBD1

CDR3aa: CATLSGTDYGYTF
CDR3nt: TGTGCCACTCTCTCCGGGACAGACTATGGCTACACCTTC
j_gene: TRBJ1-2
v_gene: TRBV6-6
d_gene: TRBD1

CDR3aa: CASRSRQGLSYNEQFF
CDR3nt: TGTGCCAGCAGATCACGACAGGGGCTTTCCTACAATGAGCAGTTCTTC
j_gene: TRBJ2-1
v_gene: TRBV28
d_gene: TRBD1

CDR3aa: CASSIEAGSYNEQFF
CDR3nt: TGTGCCAGTAGTATAGAGGCAGGCTCCTACAATGAGCAGTTCTTC
j_gene: TRBJ2-1
v_gene: TRBV19
d_gene: .

CDR3aa: CASSLVAGDGEQYF
CDR3nt: TGTGCCAGCAGCTTGGTCGCAGGGGATGGCGAGCAGTACTTC
j_gene: TRBJ2-7
v_gene: TRBV5-4
d_gene: .

CDR3aa: CASRAGGQGPYEQYF
CDR3nt: TGTGCCAGCAGAGCCGGGGGACAGGGGCCCTACGAGCAGTACTTC
j_gene: TRBJ2-7
v_gene: TRBV6-4
d_gene: TRBD1

CDR3aa: CASSRTGDGTEAFF
CDR3nt: TGTGCCAGCAGCCGAACAGGGGATGGCACTGAAGCTTTCTTT
j_gene: TRBJ1-1
v_gene: TRBV5-4
d_gene: TRBD1

CDR3aa: CASAEGQGDGYTF
CDR3nt: TGTGCTAGTGCCGAAGGACAGGGAGATGGCTACACCTTC
j_gene: TRBJ1-2
v_gene: TRBV12-5
d_gene: TRBD1

CDR3aa: CASRDRRRSYNEQFF
CDR3nt: TGTGCCAGCAGGGACAGACGAAGGTCCTACAATGAGCAGTTCTTC
j_gene: TRBJ2-1
v_gene: TRBV28
d_gene: .

CDR3aa: CASSEALRGEGTDTQYF
CDR3nt: TGTGCCAGCAGTGAAGCGCTTCGAGGGGAGGGCACAGATACGCAGTATTTT
j_gene: TRBJ2-3
v_gene: TRBV2
d_gene: .

CDR3aa: CASSLGLRVGGEQYF
CDR3nt: TGTGCCAGCAGTTTAGGACTTCGGGTAGGTGGGGAGCAGTACTTC
j_gene: TRBJ2-7
v_gene: TRBV28
d_gene: .

CDR3aa: CASSLVSLSSTDTQYF
CDR3nt: TGTGCCAGCAGCTTAGTTTCACTTTCTAGCACAGATACGCAGTATTTT
j_gene: TRBJ2-3
v_gene: TRBV7-9
d_gene: .

CDR3aa: CSGSGSSYEQYF
CDR3nt: TGCAGCGGCTCCGGGAGCTCCTACGAGCAGTACTTC
j_gene: TRBJ2-7
v_gene: TRBV29-1
d_gene: .

CDR3aa: CASITSGSYEQYF
CDR3nt: TGTGCCAGCATTACTAGCGGGAGCTACGAGCAGTACTTC
j_gene: TRBJ2-7
v_gene: TRBV28
d_gene: TRBD2

CDR3aa: CASSETTRTDTQYF
CDR3nt: TGTGCCAGCAGTGAGACGACTCGCACAGATACGCAGTATTTT
j_gene: TRBJ2-3
v_gene: TRBV28
d_gene: .

CDR3aa: CASHRGAGRGDEQFF
CDR3nt: TGTGCCAGCCACAGGGGCGCGGGAAGGGGCGATGAGCAGTTCTTC
j_gene: TRBJ2-1
v_gene: TRBV28
d_gene: .

CDR3aa: CASSRPGRAYEQYF
CDR3nt: TGTGCCAGCAGCCGCCCGGGGAGGGCCTACGAGCAGTACTTC
j_gene: TRBJ2-7
v_gene: TRBV5-4
d_gene: TRBD2

CDR3aa: CAIRGAGGPNNEQFF
CDR3nt: TGTGCCATCAGGGGAGCGGGAGGTCCCAACAATGAGCAGTTCTTC
j_gene: TRBJ2-1
v_gene: TRBV10-3
d_gene: TRBD2

CDR3aa: CAWSVRVRDRGNTIYF
CDR3nt: TGCGCCTGGAGTGTACGAGTCCGGGACAGGGGGAACACCATATATTTT
j_gene: TRBJ1-3
v_gene: TRBV30
d_gene: TRBD1

CDR3aa: CASRPQVSSYNEQFF
CDR3nt: TGCGCCAGCAGACCTCAGGTTAGCTCCTACAATGAGCAGTTCTTC
j_gene: TRBJ2-1
v_gene: TRBV23-1
d_gene: .

CDR3aa: CASSMEVPETQYF
CDR3nt: TGTGCCAGTAGTATGGAGGTCCCGGAGACCCAGTACTTC
j_gene: TRBJ2-5
v_gene: TRBV19
d_gene: .

CDR3aa: CASSLGQGYLEAFF
CDR3nt: TGTGCCAGCAGCTTAGGACAGGGATATCTTGAAGCTTTCTTT
j_gene: TRBJ1-1
v_gene: TRBV13
d_gene: .

CDR3aa: CASSDVGQGTDYEQYF
CDR3nt: TGTGCCAGCAGTGATGTAGGACAGGGTACAGACTACGAGCAGTACTTC
j_gene: TRBJ2-7
v_gene: TRBV2
d_gene: TRBD1

CDR3aa: CASSIGLGRDYEQYF
CDR3nt: TGTGCCAGTAGTATAGGTCTGGGCAGGGACTACGAGCAGTACTTC
j_gene: TRBJ2-7
v_gene: TRBV19
d_gene: .

CDR3aa: CASNPLTGWNTEAFF
CDR3nt: TGCGCCAGCAACCCTTTGACAGGTTGGAACACTGAAGCTTTCTTT
j_gene: TRBJ1-1
v_gene: TRBV5-1
d_gene: .

CDR3aa: CATSRTSGTSDEQYF
CDR3nt: TGTGCCACCAGCAGAACCTCCGGGACTAGCGACGAGCAGTACTTC
j_gene: TRBJ2-7
v_gene: TRBV15
d_gene: TRBD2

CDR3aa: CASSVGASGRVRKETQYF
CDR3nt: TGTGCCAGCAGCGTAGGGGCTAGCGGGAGGGTGAGAAAAGAGACCCAGTACTTC
j_gene: TRBJ2-5
v_gene: TRBV9
d_gene: TRBD2

CDR3aa: CASSVRLAETQYF
CDR3nt: TGTGCCAGCAGTGTTAGGCTAGCGGAGACCCAGTACTTC
j_gene: TRBJ2-5
v_gene: TRBV2
d_gene: .

CDR3aa: CASSPGQGVDEQYF
CDR3nt: TGTGCCAGCAGTCCGGGACAGGGGGTGGACGAGCAGTACTTC
j_gene: TRBJ2-7
v_gene: TRBV6-1
d_gene: TRBD1

CDR3aa: CASSGWDSSPEAFF
CDR3nt: TGTGCCAGCAGTGGTTGGGACAGCTCCCCTGAAGCTTTCTTT
j_gene: TRBJ1-1
v_gene: TRBV2
d_gene: TRBD1

CDR3aa: CASSLALGSGSLGAGELFF
CDR3nt: TGCGCCAGCAGCTTGGCCCTTGGTAGCGGGAGTCTAGGCGCCGGGGAGCTGTTTTTT
j_gene: TRBJ2-2
v_gene: TRBV5-1
d_gene: TRBD2

CDR3aa: CASSYSGFTGETQYF
CDR3nt: TGTGCCAGCAGTTACTCGGGTTTTACGGGAGAGACCCAGTACTTC
j_gene: TRBJ2-5
v_gene: TRBV6-5
d_gene: .

CDR3aa: CASSLITGVAGNTIYF
CDR3nt: TGTGCCAGCAGCTTGATAACAGGGGTTGCTGGAAACACCATATATTTT
j_gene: TRBJ1-3
v_gene: TRBV7-9
d_gene: TRBD1

CDR3aa: CASSQGFDLETQYF
CDR3nt: TGTGCCAGCAGCCAAGGCTTTGACTTGGAGACCCAGTACTTC
j_gene: TRBJ2-5
v_gene: TRBV4-2
d_gene: .

CDR3aa: CASSLPWTGGNEQFF
CDR3nt: TGTGCCAGCAGTTTACCCTGGACAGGGGGCAATGAGCAGTTCTTC
j_gene: TRBJ2-1
v_gene: TRBV28
d_gene: TRBD1

CDR3aa: CASSQGSYSNQPQHF
CDR3nt: TGCGCCAGCAGCCAAGGGAGTTATAGCAATCAGCCCCAGCATTTT
j_gene: TRBJ1-5
v_gene: TRBV4-1
d_gene: .

CDR3aa: CASTAPSTGVYEQYF
CDR3nt: TGTGCCAGCACTGCTCCCTCGACAGGGGTATACGAGCAGTACTTC
j_gene: TRBJ2-7
v_gene: TRBV2
d_gene: TRBD1

CDR3aa: CASSLDLASNTEAFF
CDR3nt: TGCGCCAGCAGCTTGGATCTAGCTTCGAACACTGAAGCTTTCTTT
j_gene: TRBJ1-1
v_gene: TRBV5-1
d_gene: .

CDR3aa: CSVGRENTEAFF
CDR3nt: TGCAGCGTTGGACGGGAAAACACTGAAGCTTTCTTT
j_gene: TRBJ1-1
v_gene: TRBV29-1
d_gene: .

CDR3aa: CASSLQSAGRQYGYTF
CDR3nt: TGTGCCAGCAGTTTACAGTCCGCAGGGAGGCAGTATGGCTACACCTTC
j_gene: TRBJ1-2
v_gene: TRBV27
d_gene: .

CDR3aa: CASSLVDREETQYF
CDR3nt: TGCGCCAGCAGCTTGGTTGACAGGGAGGAGACCCAGTACTTC
j_gene: TRBJ2-5
v_gene: TRBV5-1
d_gene: TRBD1

CDR3aa: CASSPDGGEAFF
CDR3nt: TGTGCCAGCTCGCCGGACGGGGGGGAAGCTTTCTTT
j_gene: TRBJ1-1
v_gene: TRBV18
d_gene: .

CDR3aa: CASRLGGSKAGKLFF
CDR3nt: TGTGCCAGCAGGCTAGGGGGTTCCAAAGCCGGAAAACTGTTTTTT
j_gene: TRBJ1-4
v_gene: TRBV27
d_gene: .

CDR3aa: CSARSEFTDTQYF
CDR3nt: TGCAGCGCCCGGAGTGAATTCACAGATACGCAGTATTTT
j_gene: TRBJ2-3
v_gene: TRBV29-1
d_gene: .

CDR3aa: CASSVGQGRTEAFF
CDR3nt: TGTGCCAGCAGTGTCGGACAGGGAAGGACTGAAGCTTTCTTT
j_gene: TRBJ1-1
v_gene: TRBV2
d_gene: TRBD1

CDR3aa: CAPPPGNYGYTF
CDR3nt: TGTGCCCCTCCCCCGGGTAACTATGGCTACACCTTC
j_gene: TRBJ1-2
v_gene: TRBV5-4
d_gene: .

CDR3aa: CASSAQGGMSIEQFF
CDR3nt: TGTGCCAGCAGCGCTCAGGGAGGGATGTCTATTGAGCAGTTCTTC
j_gene: TRBJ2-1
v_gene: TRBV9
d_gene: TRBD2

CDR3aa: CASSPLGSGTYNEQFF
CDR3nt: TGTGCCAGCAGTCCTCTGGGTAGCGGTACGTACAATGAGCAGTTCTTC
j_gene: TRBJ2-1
v_gene: TRBV28
d_gene: .